Below, 25 T cell receptor beta chains from the same sample are listed, as sequenced in a study of blood T cell repertoires in COVID-19 (dated by TCRdb to 2018 to 2021). The receptor library was made with the immunoSEQ multiplex PCR assay. TCRdb carries this immuneACCESS record with in-frame sequences only. Its versions omit some clonotypes, under half of them owing to an unresolved V gene in the studies checked, with the rest unexplained. For this sample the table gives approximately 30,000 clones, of which roughly 90% were detected only once. 2.7% of the sample goes to the ten largest clones. The specimen sequenced was peripheral blood. The receptors here all came from a human donor in a cohort sampled during active COVID-19.

This clone came up a few times. This chain links TRBV7-3 with TRBJ1-4; D unresolved. V was cut by 1 base and J by 0 bases, with 3 bases left in between. Germline assignment: CDR1 SGHTA and CDR2 FQGTGA. There are 14 residues in the CDR3. The CDR3 DNA is TGTGCCAGCAGCTTAAGCGCAACTAATGAAAAACTGTTTTTT. Its translation is CASSLSATNEKLFF.

CDR3 sequence: CASSPGVTSEQFF. CDR3 sequence (DNA): TGTGCCAGCAGCCCGGGGGTGACAAGTGAGCAGTTCTTC. This chain links TRBV12-3 or TRBV12-4 with TRBJ2-1; weak D call: TRBD2 (6 bases). The CDR3 has 13 amino acids. V lost 6 bases, J lost 9 bases, and 15 bases lay in between.

The chain has TRBV12-5 and TRBJ1-3; D not certain. Germline V gives CDR1 LGHNT, CDR2 FRNRAP. The CDR3 runs 14 residues. V was cut by 2 bases and J by 3 bases, with 8 bases left in between. The CDR3 DNA sequence: TGTGCTAGTGGTTTGCTAAGTGGTGGAAACACCATATATTTT. Encoded protein: CASGLLSGGNTIYF.

J is TRBJ2-7 and V is TRBV5-6, with D perhaps TRBD1 (5 bases). CDR3 length: 16 residues. The V gene's germline CDR1 is SGHDT and CDR2 YYEEEE. The germline V and J ends were trimmed by 0 bases and 3 bases, with 16 bases remaining between them. Here the CDR3 reads CASSLERGRTGYEQYF. CDR3 coding DNA: TGTGCCAGCAGCTTGGAAAGGGGCCGAACTGGCTACGAGCAGTACTTC.

Written as DNA, the CDR3 is TGTGCCAGCAGCCTCGACCCCCTCGCGGGACAGTACTTC. It yields the protein CASSLDPLAGQYF. The rearrangement uses TRBV11-2 and TRBJ2-7; D is possibly TRBD2 (6 bases). This CDR3 is built from 13 residues. Trimming pared 5 bases from V and 10 bases from J, leaving 18 bases between. CDR1 and CDR2 (germline): SGHAT, FQNNGV. Combining the CDR3 with reference TRBV11-2 and TRBJ2-7 gives the whole variable domain EAGVAQSPRYKIIEKRQSVAFWCNPISGHATLYWYQQILGQGPKLLIQFQNNGVVDDSQLPKDRFSAERLKGVDSTLKIQPAKLEDSAVYLCASSLDPLAGQYFGPGTRLTVT.

The rearrangement links TRBV2 to TRBJ2-2; the D is unclear. Between the trimmed V and J ends, which lost 4 bases and 5 bases, there was a span of 8 bases. This CDR3 is 13 amino acids long. Germline CDR1 reads SNHLY; CDR2 reads FYNNEI. Here the CDR3 reads CASSVRDTGELFF. The CDR3 DNA reads as TGTGCCAGCAGTGTACGAGATACCGGGGAGCTGTTTTTT.

The V call is TRBV27, the J call TRBJ1-1, with D possibly being TRBD1 (5 bases). Germline CDR1 reads MNHEY; CDR2 reads SMNVEV (reference sequence). V was cut by 2 bases and J by 2 bases, with 9 bases left in between. This CDR3 is 14 amino acids long. The CDR3 sequence: CASSLRRGNTEAFF. The CDR3 DNA sequence: TGTGCCAGCAGTTTAAGGAGGGGTAACACTGAAGCTTTCTTT.

V gene TRBV10-3 combines with J gene TRBJ1-4; D may be TRBD1 (5 bases). Germline V CDR1 and CDR2: ENHRY, SYGVKD. The CDR3 totals 15 residues. Trimming shortened V by 0 bases and J by 8 bases, and 13 bases separated the two germline ends. As DNA, the CDR3 is TGTGCCATCAGTGAGTCGACCAGGGCGGTCGAAAAACTGTTTTTT. Its translation: CAISESTRAVEKLFF.

V is TRBV5-1 and J is TRBJ2-7; TRBD2 agrees at 8 bases. The CDR3 is 15 amino acids. Germline CDR1 reads SGHRS; CDR2 reads YFSETQ. V shed 0 bases and J 7 bases; nucleotides not matched to a gene: 9. The CDR3 loop reads CASSLVSGGRKEQYF. CDR3 nucleotides: TGCGCCAGCAGCTTGGTGTCGGGGGGGCGGAAAGAGCAGTACTTC. The whole variable domain, filled in from reference TRBV5-1 and TRBJ2-7, reads KAGVTQTPRYLIKTRGQQVTLSCSPISGHRSVSWYQQTPGQGLQFLFEYFSETQRNKGNFPGRFSGRQFSNSRSEMNVSTLELGDSALYLCASSLVSGGRKEQYFGPGTRLTVT.

V is TRBV2 and J is TRBJ1-4; TRBD1 might be the D (6 bases). Trimming stripped 7 bases from V and 6 bases from J, with 12 bases between. From germline, CDR1 is SNHLY and CDR2 FYNNEI. CDR3 size: 13 residues. The CDR3 bases are TGTGCCAGCAACCGGGACACCTATGAAAAACTGTTTTTT. Its translation is CASNRDTYEKLFF. Filled out from reference TRBV2 and TRBJ1-4, the complete variable domain reads EPEVTQTPSHQVTQMGQEVILRCVPISNHLYFYWYRQILGQKVEFLVSFYNNEISEKSEIFDDQFSVERPDGSNFTLKIRSTKLEDSAMYFCASNRDTYEKLFFGSGTQLSVL.

This clone was found once. J is TRBJ1-4 and V is TRBV5-4, with D tentatively TRBD1 (5 bases). Germline V gene lookup returns CDR1 SGHNT and CDR2 YYREEE (reference sequence). The CDR3 is 15 amino acids. Trimming removed 4 bases from V and 3 bases from J, with 13 bases in between. CDR3 DNA: TGTGCCAGCAGCACCGATGCGGGGGCTAATGAAAAACTGTTTTTT. Its translation: CASSTDAGANEKLFF. The complete variable domain, with remaining parts taken from reference TRBV5-4 and TRBJ1-4, reads ETGVTQSPTHLIKTRGQQVTLRCSSQSGHNTVSWYQQALGQGPQFIFQYYREEENGRGNFPPRFSGLQFPNYSSELNVNALELDDSALYLCASSTDAGANEKLFFGSGTQLSVL.

Here the CDR3 reads CASSLVGMRQPQHF. The CDR3 DNA is TGTGCCAGCAGCTTGGTCGGGATGCGTCAGCCCCAGCATTTT. This rearrangement joins TRBV5-6 to TRBJ1-5; D gene ambiguous. CDR1 SGHDT and CDR2 YYEEEE come from the germline V gene. CDR3 length: 14 residues. Trimming removed 0 bases at V and 6 bases at J, with 10 bases between.

V is TRBV2 and J is TRBJ1-1; tentative D call: TRBD1 (6 bases). The germline V gene encodes CDR1 SNHLY and CDR2 FYNNEI. CDR3 length: 14 amino acids. The germline V and J ends were trimmed by 8 bases and 0 bases, with 13 bases remaining between them. The CDR3 loop is CASGGAPVNTEAFF. In DNA, the CDR3 is TGTGCCAGCGGGGGGGCCCCCGTGAACACTGAAGCTTTCTTT.

The CDR3: CASSPLRQETQYF. As DNA, the CDR3 is TGTGCCAGCAGTCCCCTCCGCCAAGAGACCCAGTACTTC. The rearrangement uses TRBV2 and TRBJ2-5; D is unresolved. The CDR3 spans 13 residues. Germline values: CDR1 SNHLY, CDR2 FYNNEI. Trimming pared 5 bases from V and 1 base from J, leaving 8 bases between.

J is TRBJ2-5 and V is TRBV7-2; D gene ambiguous. With 5 bases removed from V and 5 bases from J, the gap between germline ends came to 18 bases. The CDR3 extends over 15 amino acids. CDR1 and CDR2 from the germline V gene are SGHTA and FQGNSA. This chain's CDR3 is CASSGALRFGETQYF. The CDR3 nucleotides read TGTGCCAGCAGCGGAGCCCTGAGGTTCGGGGAGACCCAGTACTTC.

V gene TRBV9 combines with J gene TRBJ2-7; D is unresolved. Germline V gene sequence: CDR1 SGDLS, CDR2 YYNGEE. The CDR3 is made up of 17 amino acids. The germline V and J ends were trimmed by 0 bases and 9 bases, with 25 bases remaining between them. The CDR3 nucleotides read TGTGCCAGCAGCGTAGGTCTCCTCGGTCCGACTGACTTGGGGCAGTACTTC. Translated: CASSVGLLGPTDLGQYF.

The chain joins TRBV5-1 to TRBJ1-1, with D maybe TRBD1 (6 bases). Germline assignment: CDR1 SGHRS and CDR2 YFSETQ. V was clipped by 0 bases and J by 1 base, with 13 bases between them. The CDR3 totals 16 residues. CDR3 protein: CASSLGGTGQNTEAFF. The CDR3 DNA follows: TGCGCCAGCAGCTTGGGTGGTACAGGGCAGAACACTGAAGCTTTCTTT.

The CDR3, as DNA: TGTGCCAGCAGCTTGAATGTCTACACAGATACGCAGTATTTT. This translates into CASSLNVYTDTQYF. The V gene is TRBV5-5, the J gene TRBJ2-3; unclear D gene. The CDR3 has 14 amino acids. Trimming pared 1 base from V and 2 bases from J, leaving 8 bases between. CDR1 is SGHKS, CDR2 YYEKEE, per germline (reference sequence).

The chain carries TRBV7-3 and TRBJ2-3, with 9 bases that match TRBD2. The CDR3 is made up of 15 amino acids. V lost 4 bases to trimming and J lost 4 bases; unmatched junction nucleotides: 6. CDR1 is SGHTA, CDR2 FQGTGA, per germline. The CDR3 region is CASSSFGGGADTQYF. CDR3 sequence (DNA): TGTGCCAGCAGCTCATTCGGCGGGGGGGCAGATACGCAGTATTTT. The full variable domain, rest sourced from reference TRBV7-3 and TRBJ2-3, is GAGVSQTPSNKVTEKGKYVELRCDPISGHTALYWYRQSLGQGPEFLIYFQGTGAADDSGLPNDRFFAVRPEGSVSTLKIQRTERGDSAVYLCASSSFGGGADTQYFGPGTRLTVL.

V is TRBV27 and J is TRBJ2-1; 10 nucleotides agree with TRBD1. The CDR3 sequence is 15 residues long. J was trimmed by 7 bases and V by 5 bases; bases with no gene match: 8. The germline gives CDR1 MNHEY, CDR2 SMNVEV (reference sequence). CDR3 coding DNA: TGTGCCAGCAGTATTAACTGGGACAGGGGAAATGAGCAGTTCTTC. It specifies CASSINWDRGNEQFF.

This clone was found once. This same CDR3 is encoded by further DNA sequences in the sample. The chain has TRBV11-3 and TRBJ1-2; 11 nucleotides line up with TRBD1. CDR1 is SGHNT and CDR2 is YENEEA in the germline V gene. Losses at the gene ends were 5 bases for V and 8 bases for J; bases not matched to a gene: 10. The CDR3 sequence is 15 residues long. This chain's CDR3 is CASSARDRGVVGYTF. As DNA, the CDR3 is TGTGCCAGCAGCGCCCGGGACAGGGGGGTTGTAGGCTACACCTTC.

The V call is TRBV12-5, the J call TRBJ2-2; D is ambiguous. Trimming pared 1 base from V and 7 bases from J, leaving 4 bases between. Germline V lookup: CDR1 LGHNT, CDR2 FRNRAP. The CDR3 length is 12 residues. The chain's CDR3 is CASGLGNGELFF. The CDR3 nucleotides read TGTGCTAGTGGTTTGGGTAACGGGGAGCTGTTTTTT.

The V call is TRBV27, the J call TRBJ2-1; D is perhaps TRBD1 (7 bases). The V gene's germline CDR1 is MNHEY and CDR2 SMNVEV (reference sequence). The CDR3 contains 16 residues. Trimming took 5 bases from V and 7 from J, leaving 21 bases between them. The CDR3: CASSPEHGGGANEQFF. The CDR3 DNA follows: TGTGCCAGCAGTCCAGAACACGGAGGGGGCGCGAATGAGCAGTTCTTC.

The CDR3 DNA reads as TGCGCCAGCAGCTTGGCCACAGCCAGGAACAATGAGCAGTTCTTC. This gives the protein CASSLATARNNEQFF. This sequence joins TRBV5-1 and TRBJ2-1; D is uncertain. CDR3 size: 15 residues. Trimming pared 0 bases from V and 5 bases from J, leaving 12 bases between. Germline V CDR1 and CDR2: SGHRS, YFSETQ.

CDR3 in amino acids: CASSPPGTAPEAFF. The CDR3, as DNA: TGTGCCAGCTCGCCCCCCGGGACAGCCCCTGAAGCTTTCTTT. The chain is built from TRBV18 and TRBJ1-1, with TRBD1 identical over 7 bases. After removal of 6 bases from V and 6 bases from J, the junction contained 10 bases not matched to a gene. CDR3 length: 14 amino acids. Germline lookup yields CDR1 KGHSH and CDR2 LQKENI.